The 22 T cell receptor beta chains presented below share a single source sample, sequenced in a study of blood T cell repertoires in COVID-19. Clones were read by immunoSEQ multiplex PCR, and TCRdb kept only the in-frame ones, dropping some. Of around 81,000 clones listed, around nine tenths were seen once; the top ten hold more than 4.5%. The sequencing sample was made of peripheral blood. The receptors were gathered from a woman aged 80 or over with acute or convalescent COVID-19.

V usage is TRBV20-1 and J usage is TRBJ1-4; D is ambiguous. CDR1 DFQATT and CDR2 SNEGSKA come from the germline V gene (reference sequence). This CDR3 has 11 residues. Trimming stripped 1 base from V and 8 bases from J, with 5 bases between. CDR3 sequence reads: CSARVEEKLFF. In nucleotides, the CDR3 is TGCAGTGCTAGAGTAGAAGAAAAACTGTTTTTT.

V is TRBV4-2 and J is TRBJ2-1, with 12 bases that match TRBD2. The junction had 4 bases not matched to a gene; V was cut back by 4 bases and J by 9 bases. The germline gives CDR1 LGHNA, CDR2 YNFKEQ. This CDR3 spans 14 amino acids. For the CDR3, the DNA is TGTGCCAGCAGCCCTAGCGGGAGGGTTGGTGAGCAGTTCTTC. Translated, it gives CASSPSGRVGEQFF.

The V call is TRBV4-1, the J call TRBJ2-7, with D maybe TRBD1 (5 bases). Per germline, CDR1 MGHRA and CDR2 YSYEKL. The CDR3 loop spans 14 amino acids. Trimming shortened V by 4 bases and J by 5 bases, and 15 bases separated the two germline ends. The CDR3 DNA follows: TGCGCCAGCAGCCGAGACAGACCTAGAGACGAGCAGTACTTC. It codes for CASSRDRPRDEQYF.

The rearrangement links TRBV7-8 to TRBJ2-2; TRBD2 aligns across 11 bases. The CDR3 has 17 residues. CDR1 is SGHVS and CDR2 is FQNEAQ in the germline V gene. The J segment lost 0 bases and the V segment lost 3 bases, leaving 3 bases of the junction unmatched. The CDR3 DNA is TGTGCCAGCAGCTTGACTAGCGGGATCGCGAACACCGGGGAGCTGTTTTTT. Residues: CASSLTSGIANTGELFF.

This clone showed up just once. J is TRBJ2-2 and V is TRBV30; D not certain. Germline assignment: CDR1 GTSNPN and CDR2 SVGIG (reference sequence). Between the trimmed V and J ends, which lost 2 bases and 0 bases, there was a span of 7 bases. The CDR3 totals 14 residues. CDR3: CAWSSQSNTGELFF. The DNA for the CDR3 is TGTGCCTGGAGTTCCCAGTCGAACACCGGGGAGCTGTTTTTT.

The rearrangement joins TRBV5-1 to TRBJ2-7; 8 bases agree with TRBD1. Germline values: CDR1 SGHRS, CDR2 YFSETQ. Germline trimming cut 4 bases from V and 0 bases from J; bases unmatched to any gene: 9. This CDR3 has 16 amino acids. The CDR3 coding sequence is TGCGCCAGCAGCCCGGGGGACAGGAGGAGCTCCTACGAGCAGTACTTC. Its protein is CASSPGDRRSSYEQYF.

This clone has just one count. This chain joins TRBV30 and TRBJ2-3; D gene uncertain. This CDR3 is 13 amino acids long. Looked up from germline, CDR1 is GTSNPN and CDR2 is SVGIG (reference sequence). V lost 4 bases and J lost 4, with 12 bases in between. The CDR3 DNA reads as TGTGCCTGGAACCCAGGTTGGGCAGATACGCAGTATTTT. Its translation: CAWNPGWADTQYF.

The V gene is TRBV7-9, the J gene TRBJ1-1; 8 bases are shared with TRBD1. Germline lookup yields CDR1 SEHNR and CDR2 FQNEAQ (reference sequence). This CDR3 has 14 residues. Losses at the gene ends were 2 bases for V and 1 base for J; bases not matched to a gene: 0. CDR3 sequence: CASSLQGANTEAFF. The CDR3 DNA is TGTGCCAGCAGCTTACAGGGGGCGAACACTGAAGCTTTCTTT.

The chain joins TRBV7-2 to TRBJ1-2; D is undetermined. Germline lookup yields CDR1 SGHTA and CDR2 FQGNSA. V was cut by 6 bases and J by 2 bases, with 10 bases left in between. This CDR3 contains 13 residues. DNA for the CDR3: TGTGCCAGCAGGGAGGACTTAAACTATGGCTACACCTTC. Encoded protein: CASREDLNYGYTF.

CDR3 protein: CASSVDPRSGNTIYF. CDR3 sequence (DNA): TGTGCCAGCAGCGTAGACCCTAGGTCTGGAAACACCATATATTTT. The V call is TRBV9, the J call TRBJ1-3; D remains ambiguous. The V and J ends lost 0 bases and 1 base respectively, with 8 bases between them. The V gene's germline CDR1 is SGDLS and CDR2 YYNGEE. The CDR3 spans 15 residues.

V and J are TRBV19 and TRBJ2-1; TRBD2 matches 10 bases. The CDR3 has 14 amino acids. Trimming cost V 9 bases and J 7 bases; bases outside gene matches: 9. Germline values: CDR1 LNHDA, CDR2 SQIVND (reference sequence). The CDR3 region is CASRAGGPGNEQFF. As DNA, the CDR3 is TGTGCCAGCAGAGCGGGAGGGCCTGGTAATGAGCAGTTCTTC.

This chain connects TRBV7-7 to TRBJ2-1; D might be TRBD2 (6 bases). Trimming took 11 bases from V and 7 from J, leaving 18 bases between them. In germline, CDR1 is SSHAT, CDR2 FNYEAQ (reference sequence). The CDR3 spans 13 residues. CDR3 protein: CAVSSGSRNEQFF. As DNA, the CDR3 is TGTGCCGTAAGTAGCGGATCGCGGAATGAGCAGTTCTTC.

The CDR3 bases are TGTGCCAGCAGCCCCCCGTATGGGAGTGGCCAGTACTTC. Its translation is CASSPPYGSGQYF. The chain couples TRBV11-1 to TRBJ2-5; D might be TRBD2 (5 bases). Germline V CDR1 and CDR2: SGHAT, FQDESV (reference sequence). The V and J ends lost 5 bases and 10 bases respectively, with 17 bases between them. The CDR3 covers 13 residues.

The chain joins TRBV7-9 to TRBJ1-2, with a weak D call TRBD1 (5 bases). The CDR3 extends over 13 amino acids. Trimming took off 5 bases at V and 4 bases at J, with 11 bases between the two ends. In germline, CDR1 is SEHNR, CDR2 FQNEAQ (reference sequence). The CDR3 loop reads CASSLQETYGYTF. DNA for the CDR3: TGTGCCAGCAGCCTACAGGAGACCTATGGCTACACCTTC.

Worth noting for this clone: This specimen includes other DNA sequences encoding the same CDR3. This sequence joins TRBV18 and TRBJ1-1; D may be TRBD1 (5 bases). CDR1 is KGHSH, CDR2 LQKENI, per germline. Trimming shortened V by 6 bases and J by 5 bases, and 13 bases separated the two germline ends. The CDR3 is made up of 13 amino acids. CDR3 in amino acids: CASSPQGNTEAFF. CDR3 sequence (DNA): TGTGCCAGCTCGCCTCAGGGTAATACTGAAGCTTTCTTT.

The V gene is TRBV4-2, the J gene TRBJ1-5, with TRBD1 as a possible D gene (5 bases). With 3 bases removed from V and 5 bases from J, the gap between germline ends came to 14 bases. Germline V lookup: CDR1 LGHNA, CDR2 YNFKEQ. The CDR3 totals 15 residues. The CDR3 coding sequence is TGTGCCAGCAGCCAGTCGTGGGGGGTGGATCAGCCCCAGCATTTT. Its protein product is CASSQSWGVDQPQHF.

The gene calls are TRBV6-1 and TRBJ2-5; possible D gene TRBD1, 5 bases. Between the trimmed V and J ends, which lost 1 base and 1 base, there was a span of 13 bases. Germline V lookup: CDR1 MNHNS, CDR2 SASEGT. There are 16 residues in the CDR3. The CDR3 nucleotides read TGTGCCAGCAGTGAAGTTTCAGGGCCACTCCAAGAGACCCAGTACTTC. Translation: CASSEVSGPLQETQYF.

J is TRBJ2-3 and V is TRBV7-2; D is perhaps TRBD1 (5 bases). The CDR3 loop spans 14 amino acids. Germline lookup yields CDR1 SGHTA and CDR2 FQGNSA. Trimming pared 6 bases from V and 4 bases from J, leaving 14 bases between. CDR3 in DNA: TGTGCCAGCAGATCGTGGGGCTTCTCAGATACGCAGTATTTT. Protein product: CASRSWGFSDTQYF.

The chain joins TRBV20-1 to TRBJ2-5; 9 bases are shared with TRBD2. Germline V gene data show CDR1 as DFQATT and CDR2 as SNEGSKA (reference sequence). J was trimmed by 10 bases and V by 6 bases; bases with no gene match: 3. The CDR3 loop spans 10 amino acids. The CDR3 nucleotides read TGCAGTGCAAATAGCGGGAGCCAGTACTTC. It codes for CSANSGSQYF.

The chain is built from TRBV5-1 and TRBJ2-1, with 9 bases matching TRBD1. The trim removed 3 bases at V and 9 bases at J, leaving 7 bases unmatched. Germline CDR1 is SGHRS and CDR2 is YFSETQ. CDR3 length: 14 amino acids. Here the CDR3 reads CASSYTGGWVEQFF. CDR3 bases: TGCGCCAGCAGCTACACAGGGGGCTGGGTTGAGCAGTTCTTC.

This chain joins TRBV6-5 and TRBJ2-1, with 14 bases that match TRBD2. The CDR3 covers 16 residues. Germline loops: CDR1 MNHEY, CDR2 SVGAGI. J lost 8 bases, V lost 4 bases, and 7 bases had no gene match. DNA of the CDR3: TGTGCCAGCAGTTTCGGACTAGCGGGAGGCGGGGATGAGCAGTTCTTC. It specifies CASSFGLAGGGDEQFF.

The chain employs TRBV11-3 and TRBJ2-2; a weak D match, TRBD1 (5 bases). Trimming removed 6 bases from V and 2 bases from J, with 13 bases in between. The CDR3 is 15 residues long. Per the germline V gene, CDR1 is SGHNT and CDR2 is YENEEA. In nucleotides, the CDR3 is TGTGCCAGCAGAGCTACAGGAACAAACACCGGGGAGCTGTTTTTT. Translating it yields CASRATGTNTGELFF.